These 16 T cell receptor beta chains originate from one sample sequenced in a study of blood T cell repertoires in COVID-19. Here immunoSEQ multiplex PCR was the method, and the copy in TCRdb shows in-frame clones only, minus some. The table includes roughly 150,000 clones, over 70% detected once. Sequencing was done on a sample of peripheral blood. The receptors here all came from a human donor in a cohort sampled during active COVID-19.

The gene calls are TRBV27 and TRBJ2-5, with a tentative D call TRBD1 (5 bases). CDR3 size: 13 residues. The V end was cut by 6 bases, the J end by 6 bases, with 14 bases between. CDR1 MNHEY and CDR2 SMNVEV come from the germline V gene (reference sequence). The CDR3 nucleotides read TGTGCCAGCAGGCGGCAGGGATCACAGACCCAGTACTTC. The encoded protein is CASRRQGSQTQYF.

The chain combines TRBV2 with TRBJ1-1; the match to TRBD1 covers 8 bases. The V segment lost 8 bases and the J segment 5 bases; nucleotides outside the gene matches: 10. The CDR3 runs to 14 residues. CDR1 SNHLY and CDR2 FYNNEI come from the germline V gene. The CDR3 nucleotides read TGTGCCAGCGGGGGACAGGCAGAGGGGACTGAAGCTTTCTTT. Translated, it gives CASGGQAEGTEAFF. Complete variable domain (other parts from reference TRBV2 and TRBJ1-1): EPEVTQTPSHQVTQMGQEVILRCVPISNHLYFYWYRQILGQKVEFLVSFYNNEISEKSEIFDDQFSVERPDGSNFTLKIRSTKLEDSAMYFCASGGQAEGTEAFFGQGTRLTVV.

V is TRBV12-3 or TRBV12-4 and J is TRBJ1-1; 7 nucleotides agree with TRBD1. V trimming: 6 bases; J trimming: 5 bases; junction bases outside the gene matches: 6. There are 13 residues in the CDR3. The CDR3 sequence: CASSYRGLTEAFF. In nucleotides, the CDR3 is TGTGCCAGCAGCTACAGGGGTCTTACTGAAGCTTTCTTT.

The chain couples TRBV3-1 (or the pseudogene TRBV3-2) to TRBJ2-1; 9 bases align to TRBD2. Germline lookup yields CDR1 LGHDT and CDR2 YNNKEL (reference sequence). The CDR3 has 15 amino acids. The V gene end was trimmed by 1 base and the J gene end by 10 bases; junction bases not matched to a gene: 8. The CDR3 DNA follows: TGTGCCAGCAGCCAAGGAGGCGGGGGGGCAGGGGAGCAGTTCTTC. It translates to CASSQGGGGAGEQFF.

The chain carries TRBV18 and TRBJ1-2; TRBD1 is a possible D gene (6 bases). The CDR3 contains 12 residues. V lost 4 bases and J 4 bases, leaving 7 bases between the germline ends. Germline V gene sequence: CDR1 KGHSH, CDR2 LQKENI. The DNA of the CDR3 is TGTGCCAGCTCACTGGACAGCTATGGCTACACCTTC. Translated: CASSLDSYGYTF. Full variable domain (remainder filled in from reference TRBV18 and TRBJ1-2): NAGVMQNPRHLVRRRGQEARLRCSPMKGHSHVYWYRQLPEEGLKFMVYLQKENIIDESGMPKERFSAEFPKEGPSILRIQQVVRGDSAAYFCASSLDSYGYTFGSGTRLTVV.

V is TRBV10-3 and J is TRBJ1-1; D remains unclear. The CDR3 is made up of 14 amino acids. The germline CDR1 and CDR2 sequences are ENHRY and SYGVKD. V shed 1 base and J shed 1 base, with 7 bases lying between them. The CDR3 here is CAISELGGNTEAFF. CDR3 nucleotides: TGTGCCATCAGTGAGTTAGGAGGGAACACTGAAGCTTTCTTT.

This clone was observed once. The gene calls are TRBV9 and TRBJ2-7; 7 bases fit TRBD2. Germline CDR1 reads SGDLS; CDR2 reads YYNGEE. Trimming removed 0 bases from V and 4 bases from J; junction bases left unmatched: 13. The CDR3 loop spans 17 amino acids. The CDR3 reads CASSVVSSLGGRYEQYV. The CDR3 DNA is TGTGCCAGCAGCGTAGTTTCCTCCCTCGGGGGGAGATACGAGCAGTACGTC.

The table lists this clone with a few counts. This rearrangement joins TRBV3-1 (or the pseudogene TRBV3-2) to TRBJ1-2; D perhaps matches TRBD1 (5 bases). V dropped 3 bases and J dropped 8 bases, with 7 bases sitting between them. Germline V CDR1 and CDR2: LGHDT, YNNKEL (reference sequence). CDR3 length equals 11 residues. CDR3 region: CASSQGGGYTF. CDR3 DNA: TGTGCCAGCAGCCAGGGGGGAGGCTACACCTTC.

In its sample, this clone was seen once. The DNA of the CDR3 is TGTGCCAGCAGTCTTTATGGACTAGGGAGCACAGATACGCAGTATTTT. Its protein product is CASSLYGLGSTDTQYF. The rearrangement links TRBV2 to TRBJ2-3, with TRBD2 identical over 7 bases. The germline V gene encodes CDR1 SNHLY and CDR2 FYNNEI. The CDR3 totals 16 residues. V shed 5 bases and J 0 bases; nucleotides not matched to a gene: 8.

The rearrangement uses TRBV4-1 and TRBJ2-3, with a weak D call TRBD2 (5 bases). This CDR3 is built from 12 residues. The V and J ends lost 5 bases and 8 bases respectively, with 11 bases between them. Germline CDR1 MGHRA, CDR2 YSYEKL. The CDR3 reads CASSILEGTQYF. Here the CDR3 DNA reads TGCGCCAGCAGCATTCTAGAGGGTACGCAGTATTTT.

The CDR3 sequence: CASSPREGRNNSPLHF. The CDR3 bases are TGTGCCAGCAGCCCCCGGGAGGGCAGAAATAATTCACCCCTCCACTTT. The rearrangement uses TRBV11-2 and TRBJ1-6; D gene uncertain. The germline V gene encodes CDR1 SGHAT and CDR2 FQNNGV. Trimming cost V 5 bases and J 5 bases, with 16 bases left between them. The CDR3 has 16 residues.

The chain joins TRBV27 to TRBJ1-6; a possible D gene is TRBD1 (5 bases). The CDR3 loop spans 14 amino acids. Deletions cut 2 bases from V and 8 bases from J, with 10 bases between. CDR1 MNHEY and CDR2 SMNVEV come from the germline V gene (reference sequence). The chain's CDR3 is CASSLLGPDSPLHF. The CDR3 nucleotides are TGTGCCAGCAGTTTACTGGGGCCTGATTCACCCCTCCACTTT.

The rearrangement joins TRBV5-1 to TRBJ1-1; 12 bases map to TRBD1. V shed 4 bases and J 1 base; nucleotides not matched to a gene: 5. CDR1 is SGHRS, CDR2 YFSETQ, per germline. The CDR3 length is 16 residues. The CDR3 sequence is CASSGGTGGRNTEAFF. In DNA, the CDR3 is TGCGCCAGCAGCGGTGGGACAGGGGGCCGGAACACTGAAGCTTTCTTT.

V is TRBV16 and J is TRBJ2-3; D is unresolved. This CDR3 has 12 residues. With 7 bases removed from V and 6 bases from J, the gap between germline ends came to 11 bases. The germline V gene encodes CDR1 KGHSY and CDR2 FQNENV. CDR3 in DNA: TGTGCCAGCACACTTATTTCGGATACGCAGTATTTT. It is translated as CASTLISDTQYF.

The CDR3 coding sequence is TGTGCCAGCAGCTCCATACTAGCGGGAGTACGGGAGACCCAGTACTTC. Its translation: CASSSILAGVRETQYF. This chain links TRBV11-2 with TRBJ2-5; 11 bases are a match to TRBD2. Germline V gene data show CDR1 as SGHAT and CDR2 as FQNNGV. J lost 5 bases, V lost 4 bases, and 9 bases had no gene match. The CDR3 consists of 16 residues.

V and J are TRBV19 and TRBJ1-1, with D possibly TRBD1 on 6 matching bases. The CDR3 totals 15 residues. Trimming pared 6 bases from V and 1 base from J, leaving 15 bases between. CDR1 is LNHDA and CDR2 is SQIVND in the germline V gene (reference sequence). The CDR3 sequence: CASSLPTGSNTEAFF. CDR3 nucleotides: TGTGCCAGTAGCCTCCCGACAGGATCGAACACTGAAGCTTTCTTT.